This section outlines one TCR beta chain sequence together with its context. Its antigen is not identified. This specimen belongs to a study of cytomegalovirus exposure and HLA in healthy donors. The study's findings and limits: A later analysis showed that HLA-associated TCR beta chains had undergone more clonal expansion than equally common others.

PCR primers comprised 60 Vbeta and 13 Jbeta primers. Generated by immunoSEQ multiplex PCR, the TCRdb table keeps only in-frame clones and is missing some. The sample holds over 95,000 clones; roughly three quarters are singletons and the top ten take approximately 12%. J gave up 4 bases and V 0 bases, and 6 bases lay outside the gene matches. This CDR3 region has 15 residues. Per the germline V gene, CDR1 is SEHNR and CDR2 is FQNEAQ (reference sequence). This clonotype was obtained from a woman between 40 and 50 years old in good health and CMV-seropositive. The specimen was PBMCs. The chain employs TRBV7-9 and TRBJ2-7; 7 nucleotides line up with TRBD1. The CDR3 loop reads CASSLAQGIWYEQYF. CDR3 coding DNA: TGTGCCAGCAGCTTAGCACAGGGGATCTGGTACGAGCAGTACTTC.